Below are 32 T cell receptor beta chains sequenced from a single sample in a study of regulatory T cells in long-lasting Graves disease (dated by TCRdb to about 2021). Receptor amplification or capture employed multiplex PCR. Sequencing was performed on an Illumina HiSeq 4000. iRepertoire HTBI primers and Arm-PCR amplification of CDR3 regions were used to construct TCR beta libraries. Using fastp trimming at Q25 and MiXCR clonotype assembly, TCRdb reanalyzed the public sequencing data and kept in-frame beta chains. Identical CDR3 proteins give one entry, which carries the most common genes and DNA. In this sample the table shows 400,000 to 500,000 distinct CDR3 sequences, 20% to 25% of which occur a single time. Less than 9% of the sample lies in the top ten. In the paper's terms, the time point label means: persistent/refractory GD, antithyroid drugs over 5 years with positive TRAb. For both TCR sequencing and RNA sequencing, RNA was extracted from PBMCs in TRIzol.

The sequencing used peripheral blood mononuclear cells (PBMCs), collected when the disease was refractory, from a patient treated with antithyroid drugs. The receptors shown here come from a female donor with Graves disease.

In its sample, this clonotype was seen a few times. The gene calls are TRBV6-1 and TRBJ2-7; D might be TRBD1 (5 bases). Germline V gene data show CDR1 as MNHNS and CDR2 as SASEGT. This CDR3 has 14 amino acids. V lost 7 bases and J 0 bases, leaving 13 bases between the germline ends. The CDR3 loop is CASKSGLSSYEQYF. CDR3 sequence (DNA): TGTGCCAGCAAATCAGGGCTGAGCTCCTACGAGCAGTACTTC.

The sample holds a few counts of this clonotype. The chain links TRBV9 to TRBJ2-5; tentatively, D is TRBD1 or TRBD2 (5 bases each). Germline CDR1 is SGDLS and CDR2 is YYNGEE. This CDR3 comprises 14 residues. V shed 3 bases and J shed 2 bases, with 11 bases lying between them. CDR3 nucleotides: TGTGCCAGCAGCGGGGGACGTCGGCAAGAGACCCAGTACTTC. Translated: CASSGGRRQETQYF.

This clonotype appeared a few times. The chain recombines TRBV11-2 with TRBJ2-7; the D gene is possibly TRBD2 (6 bases). Trimming stripped 4 bases from V and 7 bases from J, with 17 bases between. This CDR3 has 14 residues. Looked up from germline, CDR1 is SGHAT and CDR2 is FQNNGV. The CDR3 sequence is CASSSDYPIGEQYF. In DNA form, the CDR3 reads TGTGCCAGCAGCTCGGACTATCCCATTGGTGAGCAGTACTTC.

Ten or more counts support this clonotype. The gene calls are TRBV7-3 and TRBJ1-1; tentative D call: TRBD1 (5 bases). V lost 4 bases to trimming and J lost 4 bases, with 16 bases between them. The CDR3 covers 15 residues. CDR1 SGHTA and CDR2 FQGTGA come from the germline V gene. CDR3 amino acids: CASSYNGAPGTEAFF. The CDR3 DNA follows: TGTGCCAGCAGCTATAACGGGGCTCCGGGCACTGAAGCTTTCTTT.

This clonotype was counted many times. The chain couples TRBV14 to TRBJ1-2; no reliable D call. CDR1 and CDR2 from the germline V gene are SGHDN and FVKESK. There are 14 residues in the CDR3. V lost 0 bases, J lost 5 bases, and 10 bases lay in between. The DNA of the CDR3 is TGTGCCAGCAGCCAAGATCACAGAGGGTATGGCTACACCTTC. Translated: CASSQDHRGYGYTF. Full variable domain (rest looked up from reference TRBV14 and TRBJ1-2): EAGVTQFPSHSVIEKGQTVTLRCDPISGHDNLYWYRRVMGKEIKFLLHFVKESKQDESGMPNNRFLAERTGGTYSTLKVQPAELEDSGVYFCASSQDHRGYGYTFGSGTRLTVV.

This clonotype was seen ten or more times. The genes are TRBV18 and TRBJ1-1; D not certain. CDR3 length: 13 amino acids. V gave up 3 bases and J gave up 7 bases, with 12 bases separating them. The germline CDR1 and CDR2 sequences are KGHSH and LQKENI. CDR3 in DNA: TGTGCCAGCTCACCGATCCAGTTGAGTGAAGCTTTCTTT. Protein: CASSPIQLSEAFF.

This clonotype showed up many times. The chain carries TRBV11-2 and TRBJ1-1, with 7 bases aligning to TRBD1. Germline CDR1 is SGHAT and CDR2 is FQNNGV. The CDR3 runs to 14 residues. Trimming removed 2 bases from V and 8 bases from J; junction bases left unmatched: 8. The DNA of the CDR3 is TGTGCCAGCAGCTTATCCTCAGCAGGGGGAGAAGCTTTCTTT. Translated: CASSLSSAGGEAFF.

The genes are TRBV30 and TRBJ1-2; 7 bases fit TRBD1. This CDR3 is 12 amino acids long. Germline-derived CDR1 and CDR2 are GTSNPN and SVGIG (reference sequence). The V segment lost 7 bases and the J segment 8 bases; nucleotides outside the gene matches: 10. This chain's CDR3 is CAFQGGAGGYTF. In DNA, the CDR3 is TGTGCCTTTCAAGGGGGCGCGGGGGGCTACACCTTC.

V usage is TRBV6-1 and J usage is TRBJ1-2, with D hard to call. In germline, CDR1 is MNHNS, CDR2 SASEGT. V dropped 9 bases and J dropped 7 bases, with 15 bases sitting between them. The CDR3 is 12 amino acids. The CDR3: CASRPAAAGYTF. The CDR3 bases are TGTGCCAGTCGACCGGCGGCGGCTGGCTACACCTTC.

This clonotype was counted a few times. V gene TRBV6-1 combines with J gene TRBJ1-1; 7 nucleotides line up with TRBD1. This CDR3 is built from 15 residues. The ends lost 8 bases at V and 0 bases at J; junction bases unmatched: 9. CDR1 and CDR2 from the germline V gene are MNHNS and SASEGT. This CDR3 reads CASRQGNWMNTEAFF. Here the CDR3 DNA reads TGTGCCAGCCGACAGGGTAATTGGATGAACACTGAAGCTTTCTTT.

V gene TRBV20-1 combines with J gene TRBJ1-5; no definite D call. V lost 3 bases and J 5 bases, leaving 14 bases between the germline ends. Germline assignment: CDR1 DFQATT and CDR2 SNEGSKA (reference sequence). This CDR3 is 14 amino acids long. CDR3 residues: CSASPVLDDQPQHF. The CDR3 DNA follows: TGCAGTGCTAGCCCCGTCTTAGATGATCAGCCCCAGCATTTT.

V gene TRBV15 combines with J gene TRBJ2-3; 7 positions agree with TRBD2. From germline, CDR1 is LNHNV and CDR2 YYDKDF (reference sequence). After removal of 9 bases from V and 2 bases from J, the junction contained 5 bases not matched to a gene. The CDR3 loop spans 13 amino acids. The CDR3, as DNA: TGTGCCACGCGGGGGACGATCACAGATACGCAGTATTTT. Translation: CATRGTITDTQYF.

This clonotype was seen ten or more times. The rearrangement links TRBV7-2 to TRBJ1-1; the D is unclear. This CDR3 has 15 residues. Trimming removed 1 base from V and 4 bases from J, with 13 bases in between. CDR1 and CDR2 from the germline V gene are SGHTA and FQGNSA. CDR3 in amino acids: CASSLVLGAATEAFF. CDR3 coding DNA: TGTGCCAGCAGCTTAGTTCTGGGTGCGGCCACTGAAGCTTTCTTT.

The rearrangement links TRBV19 to TRBJ2-7, with TRBD2 identical over 8 bases. This CDR3 contains 15 residues. V gave up 3 bases and J gave up 2 bases; unmatched junction bases: 6. The germline V gene encodes CDR1 LNHDA and CDR2 SQIVND (reference sequence). The CDR3 loop reads CASSMRGGRTYEQYF. The CDR3 bases are TGTGCCAGTAGTATGAGGGGCGGGAGGACCTACGAGCAGTACTTC.

In its sample, this clonotype was seen many times. V is TRBV2 and J is TRBJ2-7, with D perhaps TRBD1 (5 bases). Trimming shortened V by 7 bases and J by 3 bases, and 10 bases separated the two germline ends. The CDR3 is 12 residues long. Per the germline V gene, CDR1 is SNHLY and CDR2 is FYNNEI. The DNA of the CDR3 is TGTGCCAGCACACAGGAGCTCTACGAGCAGTACTTC. Protein sequence: CASTQELYEQYF. The full variable domain, in which reference TRBV2 and TRBJ2-7 provide the parts outside the CDR3, is EPEVTQTPSHQVTQMGQEVILRCVPISNHLYFYWYRQILGQKVEFLVSFYNNEISEKSEIFDDQFSVERPDGSNFTLKIRSTKLEDSAMYFCASTQELYEQYFGPGTRLTVT.

There are a few counts of this clonotype. The V gene is TRBV28, the J gene TRBJ2-3; possible D gene TRBD1, 5 bases. Trimming shortened V by 3 bases and J by 1 base, and 17 bases separated the two germline ends. From germline, CDR1 is MDHEN and CDR2 SYDVKM. The CDR3 runs 17 residues. CDR3 region: CASSLPPPPTGTDTQYF. The CDR3 DNA follows: TGTGCCAGCAGTTTGCCCCCCCCTCCGACAGGCACAGATACGCAGTATTTT.

This clonotype was recorded many times. The chain joins TRBV27 to TRBJ1-1, with 7 bases that match TRBD1. Germline CDR1 is MNHEY and CDR2 is SMNVEV (reference sequence). V dropped 10 bases and J dropped 1; count of bases not matched to a gene: 6. The CDR3 consists of 13 residues. CDR3 bases: TGTGCCACCGCGGACAGGCCGAACACTGAAGCTTTCTTT. Translation gives CATADRPNTEAFF.

This chain connects TRBV15 to TRBJ1-1; possibly TRBD1 for D (5 bases). Germline assignment: CDR1 LNHNV and CDR2 YYDKDF (reference sequence). This CDR3 has 15 residues. Trimming took 0 bases from V and 1 from J, leaving 9 bases between them. The CDR3 sequence is CATSRDWDPNTEAFF. The CDR3, as DNA: TGTGCCACCAGCAGAGATTGGGACCCGAACACTGAAGCTTTCTTT.

This clonotype came up a few times. CDR3: CASSMGLGNQPQHF. For the CDR3, the DNA is TGTGCCAGCAGTATGGGACTTGGGAATCAGCCCCAGCATTTT. The chain employs TRBV6-1 and TRBJ1-5, with TRBD1 as a possible D gene (5 bases). CDR1 and CDR2 from the germline V gene are MNHNS and SASEGT. This CDR3 comprises 14 residues. Deletions cut 5 bases from V and 4 bases from J, with 12 bases between.

This clonotype was seen a handful of times. This chain joins TRBV28 and TRBJ1-2; 9 nucleotides align to TRBD1. The CDR3 covers 14 residues. Per the germline V gene, CDR1 is MDHEN and CDR2 is SYDVKM. V lost 5 bases to trimming and J lost 5 bases; unmatched junction nucleotides: 6. The CDR3 is CASSRGDRGYGYTF. The CDR3 DNA reads as TGTGCCAGCAGTCGGGGAGACAGGGGGTATGGCTACACCTTC.

The genes are TRBV7-2 and TRBJ1-1, with no clear D. In germline, CDR1 is SGHTA, CDR2 FQGNSA. CDR3 length equals 14 residues. Trimming left V 7 bases short and J 1 base short, with 13 bases between. In nucleotides, the CDR3 is TGTGCCAGCACCCCGGGCCCGGGGAACACTGAAGCTTTCTTT. Protein: CASTPGPGNTEAFF.

V gene TRBV29-1 combines with J gene TRBJ2-7; 7 positions match TRBD1. Germline CDR1 is SQVTM and CDR2 is ANQGSEA. The ends lost 6 bases at V and 5 bases at J; junction bases unmatched: 1. The CDR3 sequence is 10 residues long. DNA for the CDR3: TGCAGCGTGCAGGGGGACGAGCAGTACTTC. This encodes CSVQGDEQYF.

This clonotype was detected ten times or more. The chain links TRBV7-8 to TRBJ1-1; unclear D gene. The V end lost 2 bases, the J end lost 1 base, and 17 bases lay between the germline ends. Germline CDR1 and CDR2: SGHVS and FQNEAQ. The CDR3 is 17 amino acids. This chain's CDR3 is CASSLSVTLLSNTEAFF. The CDR3 DNA is TGTGCCAGCAGCTTATCAGTTACCCTGCTTTCGAACACTGAAGCTTTCTTT.

This clonotype occurred a few times. The chain employs TRBV12-5 and TRBJ2-7; the match to TRBD1 covers 11 bases. Germline V gives CDR1 LGHNT, CDR2 FRNRAP. V gave up 6 bases and J gave up 2 bases; unmatched junction bases: 6. This CDR3 region has 15 residues. CDR3 coding DNA: TGTGCTAGTGGCCGTGGGACAGGGGGGACCTACGAGCAGTACTTC. Residues: CASGRGTGGTYEQYF.

This chain uses TRBV20-1 with TRBJ1-3; TRBD1 is a possible D gene (5 bases). The CDR3 has 14 residues. CDR1 is DFQATT, CDR2 SNEGSKA, per germline (reference sequence). The V and J ends lost 0 bases and 2 bases respectively, with 8 bases between them. This CDR3 reads CSARESGAGNTIYF. As DNA, the CDR3 is TGCAGTGCTAGAGAGTCGGGGGCTGGAAACACCATATATTTT.

This clonotype was seen a handful of times. The gene calls are TRBV20-1 and TRBJ2-4; D is unclear. Trimming took off 1 base at V and 0 bases at J, with 10 bases between the two ends. This CDR3 region has 15 residues. Germline V lookup: CDR1 DFQATT, CDR2 SNEGSKA (reference sequence). The CDR3 sequence is CSARALPGAKNIQYF. The DNA for the CDR3 is TGCAGTGCTAGAGCCCTACCAGGAGCCAAAAACATTCAGTACTTC.

This clonotype has only a few counts. V and J are TRBV28 and TRBJ2-7; 7 bases align to TRBD1. The CDR3 is made up of 15 amino acids. V lost 5 bases and J lost 4; bases outside the gene matches: 11. Germline V CDR1 and CDR2: MDHEN, SYDVKM. CDR3 coding DNA: TGTGCCAGCAGTAATCTGAAGACAGGGCGGTACGAGCAGTACTTC. Residues: CASSNLKTGRYEQYF.

This clonotype has just a few counts. The J gene is TRBJ2-7, the V gene TRBV20-1, with D perhaps matching TRBD1 (6 bases). Germline V lookup: CDR1 DFQATT, CDR2 SNEGSKA (reference sequence). Trimming shortened V by 0 bases and J by 3 bases, and 15 bases separated the two germline ends. CDR3 length equals 15 residues. The CDR3 here is CSARDRDTNVYEQYF. The CDR3 nucleotides are TGCAGTGCTAGAGATCGGGACACCAACGTCTACGAGCAGTACTTC.

This clonotype has a handful of counts. This chain links TRBV19 with TRBJ1-5, with 9 bases fitting TRBD1. CDR3 length equals 15 residues. Germline V lookup: CDR1 LNHDA, CDR2 SQIVND (reference sequence). V lost 6 bases, J lost 4 bases, and 7 bases stayed unmatched. This CDR3 reads CASRKGQGLNQPQHF. In nucleotides, the CDR3 is TGTGCCAGTAGGAAGGGACAGGGACTGAATCAGCCCCAGCATTTT.

This clonotype came up many times. This chain links TRBV7-2 with TRBJ1-4; 7 nucleotides align to TRBD1. Germline CDR1 is SGHTA and CDR2 is FQGNSA. The CDR3 spans 14 residues. The V and J ends lost 2 bases and 9 bases, in that order; junction bases with no gene match: 6. CDR3 nucleotides: TGTGCCAGCAGCTTATCAGGACAGGCTCAAAAACTGTTTTTT. Amino acid sequence: CASSLSGQAQKLFF.

This rearrangement joins TRBV18 to TRBJ2-4; 8 bases align to TRBD2. The CDR3 extends over 16 amino acids. Germline V gene lookup returns CDR1 KGHSH and CDR2 LQKENI. Trimming cost V 4 bases and J 0 bases; bases outside gene matches: 5. The chain's CDR3 is CASSLGLAGAKNIQYF. The CDR3, as DNA: TGTGCCAGCTCACTGGGGCTAGCGGGAGCCAAAAACATTCAGTACTTC.

This clonotype was counted between two and nine times. CDR3 nucleotide sequence: TGTGCCACCAGTGATCGGACTAGCGGGCCACGCGAGCAGTACTTC. It is translated as CATSDRTSGPREQYF. V usage is TRBV24-1 and J usage is TRBJ2-7; 11 nucleotides match TRBD2. The CDR3 extends over 15 amino acids. The ends lost 3 bases at V and 6 bases at J; junction bases unmatched: 6. Looked up from germline, CDR1 is KGHDR and CDR2 is SFDVKD.